This entry lists 5 T cell receptor beta chains sequenced from one sample in a study of shared clonotypes between healthy human individuals. The method was immunoSEQ multiplex PCR; TCRdb's version includes in-frame clones alone and lacks a portion of them. The data contain around 1,900,000 clones, 80% to 95% of them singletons. CD45RO-negative, CCR7-selected cells formed the naive CD8 fraction, which excluded terminally differentiated effector memory CD45RA+ cells. Sequenced sample: naive CD8+ T cells from PBMCs. All receptors derive from a young man in good health. Some clones in this sample may be carry-over from other donors' samples.

The chain employs TRBV19 and TRBJ1-5, with D perhaps TRBD1 (5 bases). V shed 4 bases and J shed 6 bases, with 16 bases lying between them. Germline CDR1 and CDR2: LNHDA and SQIVND (reference sequence). There are 15 residues in the CDR3. DNA of the CDR3: TGTGCCAGTAGTAGGTTCCTAGGGGTATCTCAGCCCCAGCATTTT. It is translated as CASSRFLGVSQPQHF. The full variable domain, with the rest looked up from reference TRBV19 and TRBJ1-5, is DGGITQSPKYLFRKEGQNVTLSCEQNLNHDAMYWYRQDPGQGLRLIYYSQIVNDFQKGDIAEGYSVSREKKESFPLTVTSAQKNPTAFYLCASSRFLGVSQPQHFGDGTRLSIL.

The V call is TRBV11-2, the J call TRBJ2-7, with unresolved D. The CDR3 covers 13 residues. Between the trimmed V and J ends, which lost 5 bases and 3 bases, there was a span of 11 bases. From germline, CDR1 is SGHAT and CDR2 FQNNGV. The DNA of the CDR3 is TGTGCCAGCAGCATGGTCCTCATCTACGAGCAGTACTTC. Residues: CASSMVLIYEQYF.

V and J are TRBV7-9 and TRBJ2-1; 12 nucleotides match TRBD1. The CDR3 is made up of 18 amino acids. CDR1 and CDR2 from the germline V gene are SEHNR and FQNEAQ (reference sequence). With 4 bases clipped from V and 4 bases from J, the junction kept 11 bases outside the gene matches. CDR3 in amino acids: CASSSMGQGALYYNEQFF. DNA for the CDR3: TGTGCCAGCAGCTCAATGGGACAGGGGGCCTTATATTACAATGAGCAGTTCTTC.

A word on this clone: Other DNA sequences in this specimen translate into the identical CDR3. This chain joins TRBV27 and TRBJ2-7; D is possibly TRBD1 or TRBD2 (6 bases each). Germline-derived CDR1 and CDR2 are MNHEY and SMNVEV (reference sequence). V was clipped by 5 bases and J by 5 bases, with 10 bases between them. CDR3 length: 12 residues. The CDR3 is CASSPGAHEQYF. The DNA of the CDR3 is TGTGCCAGCAGTCCGGGGGCCCACGAGCAGTACTTC.

This chain uses TRBV19 with TRBJ2-7, with D perhaps TRBD1 (5 bases). Trimming removed 5 bases at V and 4 bases at J, with 15 bases between. Germline V gives CDR1 LNHDA, CDR2 SQIVND (reference sequence). This CDR3 region has 14 residues. The chain's CDR3 is CASSSATELYEQYF. CDR3 DNA: TGTGCCAGTAGTTCGGCGACAGAACTTTACGAGCAGTACTTC.